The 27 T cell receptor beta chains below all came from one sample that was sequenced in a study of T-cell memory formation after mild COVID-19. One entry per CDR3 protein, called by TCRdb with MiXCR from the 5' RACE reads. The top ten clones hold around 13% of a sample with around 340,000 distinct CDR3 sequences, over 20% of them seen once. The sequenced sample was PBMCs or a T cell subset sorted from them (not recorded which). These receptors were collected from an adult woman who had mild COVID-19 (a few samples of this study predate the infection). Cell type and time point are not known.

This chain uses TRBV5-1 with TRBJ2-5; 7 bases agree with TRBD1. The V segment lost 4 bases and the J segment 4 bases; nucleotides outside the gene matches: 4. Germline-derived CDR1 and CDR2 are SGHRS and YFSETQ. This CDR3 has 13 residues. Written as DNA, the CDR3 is TGCGCCAGCAGCCTGACAGGGAGAGAGACCCAGTACTTC. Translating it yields CASSLTGRETQYF.

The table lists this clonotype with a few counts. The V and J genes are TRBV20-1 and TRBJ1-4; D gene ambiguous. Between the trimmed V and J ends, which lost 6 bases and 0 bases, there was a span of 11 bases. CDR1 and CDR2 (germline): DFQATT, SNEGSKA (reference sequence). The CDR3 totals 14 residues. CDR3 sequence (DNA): TGCAGTGCAATCTCGGGGTCAACTAATGAAAAACTGTTTTTT. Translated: CSAISGSTNEKLFF.

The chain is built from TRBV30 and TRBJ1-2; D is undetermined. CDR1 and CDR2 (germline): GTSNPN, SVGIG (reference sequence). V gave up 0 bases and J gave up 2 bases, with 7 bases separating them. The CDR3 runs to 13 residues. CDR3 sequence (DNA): TGTGCCTGGAGTGTGACCGGGAACTATGGCTACACCTTC. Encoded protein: CAWSVTGNYGYTF.

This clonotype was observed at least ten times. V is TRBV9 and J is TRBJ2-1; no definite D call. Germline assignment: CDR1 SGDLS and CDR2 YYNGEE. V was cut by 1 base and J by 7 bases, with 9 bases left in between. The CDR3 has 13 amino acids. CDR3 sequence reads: CASSVSSQNEQFF. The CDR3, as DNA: TGTGCCAGCAGCGTATCTAGTCAGAATGAGCAGTTCTTC.

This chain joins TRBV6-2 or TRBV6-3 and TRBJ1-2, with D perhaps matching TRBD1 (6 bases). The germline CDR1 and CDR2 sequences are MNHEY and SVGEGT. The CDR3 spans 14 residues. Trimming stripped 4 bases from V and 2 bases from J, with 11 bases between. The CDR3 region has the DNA TGTGCCAGCAGTTCCTGGACAGAGAACTATGGCTACACCTTC. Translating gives CASSSWTENYGYTF.

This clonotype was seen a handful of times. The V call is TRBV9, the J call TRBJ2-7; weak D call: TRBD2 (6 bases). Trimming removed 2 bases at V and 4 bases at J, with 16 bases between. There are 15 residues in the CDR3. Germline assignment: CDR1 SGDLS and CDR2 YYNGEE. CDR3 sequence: CASSVSPGERYEQYF. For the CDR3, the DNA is TGTGCCAGCAGCGTGTCTCCGGGAGAGAGGTACGAGCAGTACTTC.

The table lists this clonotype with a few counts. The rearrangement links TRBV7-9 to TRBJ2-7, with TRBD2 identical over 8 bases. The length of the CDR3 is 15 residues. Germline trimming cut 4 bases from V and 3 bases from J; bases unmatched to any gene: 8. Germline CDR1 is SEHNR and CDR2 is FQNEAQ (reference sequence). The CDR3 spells CASSSMTGTSYEQYF. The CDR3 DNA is TGTGCCAGCAGCTCAATGACCGGGACTAGCTACGAGCAGTACTTC.

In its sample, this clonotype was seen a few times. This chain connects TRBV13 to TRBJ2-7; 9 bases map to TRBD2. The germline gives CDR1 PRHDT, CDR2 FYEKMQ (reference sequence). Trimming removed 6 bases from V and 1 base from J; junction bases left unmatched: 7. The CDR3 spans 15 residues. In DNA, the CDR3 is TGTGCCAGCAGGAAACTAGCGGGCGATTCCTACGAGCAGTACTTC. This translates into CASRKLAGDSYEQYF.

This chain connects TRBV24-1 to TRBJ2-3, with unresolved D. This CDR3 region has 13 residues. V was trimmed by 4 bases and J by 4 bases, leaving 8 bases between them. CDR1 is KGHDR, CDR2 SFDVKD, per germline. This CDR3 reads CATSDPMADTQYF. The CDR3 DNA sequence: TGTGCCACCAGTGACCCGATGGCAGATACGCAGTATTTT.

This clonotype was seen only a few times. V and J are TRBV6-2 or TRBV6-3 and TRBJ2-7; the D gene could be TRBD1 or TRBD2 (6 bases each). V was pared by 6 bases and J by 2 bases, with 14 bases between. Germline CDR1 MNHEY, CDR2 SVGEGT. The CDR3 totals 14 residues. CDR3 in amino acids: CASSRGGTTYEQYF. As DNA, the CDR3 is TGTGCCAGCAGCCGCGGCGGGACAACCTACGAGCAGTACTTC.

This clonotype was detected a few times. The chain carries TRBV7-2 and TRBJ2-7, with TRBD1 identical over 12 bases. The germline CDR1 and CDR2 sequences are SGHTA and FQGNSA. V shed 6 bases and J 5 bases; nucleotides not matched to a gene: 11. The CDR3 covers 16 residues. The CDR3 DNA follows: TGTGCCAGCAGTAGATCCGGGACAGGGGGCATGGACGAGCAGTACTTC. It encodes CASSRSGTGGMDEQYF.

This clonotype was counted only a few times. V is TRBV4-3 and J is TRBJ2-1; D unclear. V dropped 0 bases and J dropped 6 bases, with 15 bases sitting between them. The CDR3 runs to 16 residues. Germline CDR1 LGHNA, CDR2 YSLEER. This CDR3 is CASSQDPLTRFNEQFF. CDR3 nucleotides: TGCGCCAGCAGCCAAGACCCGCTTACCCGGTTCAATGAGCAGTTCTTC.

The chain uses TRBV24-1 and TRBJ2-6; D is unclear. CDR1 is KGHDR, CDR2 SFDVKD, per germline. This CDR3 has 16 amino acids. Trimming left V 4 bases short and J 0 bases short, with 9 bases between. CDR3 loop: CATSEPWTSGANVLTF. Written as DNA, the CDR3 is TGTGCCACCAGTGAGCCTTGGACCTCTGGGGCCAACGTCCTGACTTTC.

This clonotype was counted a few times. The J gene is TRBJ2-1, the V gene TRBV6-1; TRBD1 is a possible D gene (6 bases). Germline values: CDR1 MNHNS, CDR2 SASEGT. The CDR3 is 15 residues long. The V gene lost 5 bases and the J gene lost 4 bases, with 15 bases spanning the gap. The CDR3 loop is CASSQPLGGYNEQFF. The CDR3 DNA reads TGTGCCAGCAGTCAACCACTAGGGGGATACAATGAGCAGTTCTTC.

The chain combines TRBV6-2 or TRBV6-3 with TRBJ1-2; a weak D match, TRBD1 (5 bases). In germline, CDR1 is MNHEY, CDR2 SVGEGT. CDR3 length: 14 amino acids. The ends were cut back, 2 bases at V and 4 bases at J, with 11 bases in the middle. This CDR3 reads CASSYAGTLYGYTF. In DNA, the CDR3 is TGTGCCAGCAGTTACGCAGGGACCCTCTATGGCTACACCTTC.

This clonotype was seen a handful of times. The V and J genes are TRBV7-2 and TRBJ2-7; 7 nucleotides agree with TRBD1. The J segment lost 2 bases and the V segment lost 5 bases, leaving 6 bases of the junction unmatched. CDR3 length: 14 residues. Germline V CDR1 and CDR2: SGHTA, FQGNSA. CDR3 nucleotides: TGTGCCAGCAGCCCCGGACAGGTACCCTACGAGCAGTACTTC. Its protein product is CASSPGQVPYEQYF. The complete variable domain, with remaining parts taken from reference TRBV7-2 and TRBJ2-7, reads GAGVSQSPSNKVTEKGKDVELRCDPISGHTALYWYRQSLGQGLEFLIYFQGNSAPDKSGLPSDRFSAERTGGSVSTLTIQRTQQEDSAVYLCASSPGQVPYEQYFGPGTRLTVT.

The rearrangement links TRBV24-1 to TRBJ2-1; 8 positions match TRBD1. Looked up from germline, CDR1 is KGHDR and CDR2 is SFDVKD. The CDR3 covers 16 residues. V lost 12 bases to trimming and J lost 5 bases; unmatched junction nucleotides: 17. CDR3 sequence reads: CAPKGRQGSFNNEQFF. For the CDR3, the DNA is TGTGCCCCGAAGGGGCGACAGGGGAGCTTCAACAATGAGCAGTTCTTC.

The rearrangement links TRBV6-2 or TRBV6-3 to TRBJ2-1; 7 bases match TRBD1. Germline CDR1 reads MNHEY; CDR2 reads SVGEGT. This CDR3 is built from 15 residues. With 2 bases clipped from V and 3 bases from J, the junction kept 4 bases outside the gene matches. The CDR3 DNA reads TGTGCCAGCAGTTACCGCCGGGACAGCTACAATGAGCAGTTCTTC. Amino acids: CASSYRRDSYNEQFF.

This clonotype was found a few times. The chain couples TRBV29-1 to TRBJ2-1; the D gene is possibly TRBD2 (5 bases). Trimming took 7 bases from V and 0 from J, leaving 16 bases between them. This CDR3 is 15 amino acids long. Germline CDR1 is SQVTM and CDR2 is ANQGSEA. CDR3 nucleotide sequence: TGCAGCGCCCGGGGAGCGGCTAGCTCCTACAATGAGCAGTTCTTC. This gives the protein CSARGAASSYNEQFF.

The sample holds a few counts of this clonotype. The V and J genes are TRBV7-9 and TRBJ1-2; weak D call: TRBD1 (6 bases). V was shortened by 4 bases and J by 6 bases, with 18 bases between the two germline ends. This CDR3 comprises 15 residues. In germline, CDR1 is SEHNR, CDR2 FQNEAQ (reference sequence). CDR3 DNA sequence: TGTGCCAGCAGCTCCCCTTGGGGGCACGTCAATGGCTACACCTTC. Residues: CASSSPWGHVNGYTF.

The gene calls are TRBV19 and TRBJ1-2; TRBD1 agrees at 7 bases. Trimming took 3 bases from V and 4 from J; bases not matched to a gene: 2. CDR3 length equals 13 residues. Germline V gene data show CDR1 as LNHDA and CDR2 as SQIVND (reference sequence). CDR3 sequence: CASSMGQPYGYTF. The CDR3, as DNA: TGTGCCAGTAGTATGGGACAGCCCTATGGCTACACCTTC. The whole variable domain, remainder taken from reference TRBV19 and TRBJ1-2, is DGGITQSPKYLFRKEGQNVTLSCEQNLNHDAMYWYRQDPGQGLRLIYYSQIVNDFQKGDIAEGYSVSREKKESFPLTVTSAQKNPTAFYLCASSMGQPYGYTFGSGTRLTVV.

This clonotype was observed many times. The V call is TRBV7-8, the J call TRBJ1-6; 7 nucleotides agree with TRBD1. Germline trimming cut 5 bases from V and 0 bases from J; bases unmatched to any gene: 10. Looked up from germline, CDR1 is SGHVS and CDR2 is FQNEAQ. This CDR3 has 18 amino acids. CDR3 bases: TGTGCCAGCAGCGTGACAGGGATCCTCAACTCCTATAATTCACCCCTCCACTTT. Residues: CASSVTGILNSYNSPLHF.

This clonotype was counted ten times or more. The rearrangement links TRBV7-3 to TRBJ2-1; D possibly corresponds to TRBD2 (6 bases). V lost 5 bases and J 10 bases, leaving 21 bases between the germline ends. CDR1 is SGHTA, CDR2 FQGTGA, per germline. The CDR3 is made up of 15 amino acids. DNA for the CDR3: TGTGCCAGCAGCCAAAGGGGTGGGCGGGAAGGAGAGCAGTTCTTC. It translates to CASSQRGGREGEQFF.

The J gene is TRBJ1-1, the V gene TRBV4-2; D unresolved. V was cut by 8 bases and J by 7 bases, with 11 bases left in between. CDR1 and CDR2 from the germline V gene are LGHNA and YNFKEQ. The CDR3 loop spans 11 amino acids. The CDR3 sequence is CASSEGIEAFF. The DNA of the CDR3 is TGTGCCAGCTCTGAGGGCATTGAAGCTTTCTTT.

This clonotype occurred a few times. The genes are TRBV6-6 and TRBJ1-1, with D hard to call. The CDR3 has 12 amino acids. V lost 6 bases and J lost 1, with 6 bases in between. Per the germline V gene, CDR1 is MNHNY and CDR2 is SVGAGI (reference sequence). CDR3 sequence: CASRDGNTEAFF. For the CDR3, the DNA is TGTGCCAGCAGGGACGGGAACACTGAAGCTTTCTTT.

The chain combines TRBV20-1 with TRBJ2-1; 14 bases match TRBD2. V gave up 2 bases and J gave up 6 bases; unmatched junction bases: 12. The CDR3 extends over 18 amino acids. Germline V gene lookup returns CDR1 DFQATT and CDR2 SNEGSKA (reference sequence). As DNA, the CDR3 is TGCAGTGCTAGATCGGGACTAGCGGGAGTTATGGTACTCAATGAGCAGTTCTTC. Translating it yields CSARSGLAGVMVLNEQFF.

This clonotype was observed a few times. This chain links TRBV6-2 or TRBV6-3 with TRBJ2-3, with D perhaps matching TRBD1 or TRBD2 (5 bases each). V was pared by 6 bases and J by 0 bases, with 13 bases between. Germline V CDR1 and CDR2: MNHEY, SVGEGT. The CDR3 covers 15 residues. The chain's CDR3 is CASSRRDASTDTQYF. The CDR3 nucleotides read TGTGCCAGCAGCCGCCGGGACGCCAGCACAGATACGCAGTATTTT.